This T cell receptor beta chain was obtained from a study of T cell changes during pregnancy in multiple sclerosis. Unmatched junction bases numbered 2, after V lost 0 bases and J lost 6 bases. Germline V gene sequence: CDR1 SGDLS, CDR2 YYNGEE. This CDR3 region has 16 residues. The assay was immunoSEQ multiplex PCR, and TCRdb's table has in-frame clones only and misses some. The table shows 85,000 to 100,000 clones, with 92% occurring only once. This receptor was identified in a female donor with multiple sclerosis, enrolled in a pregnancy study. The V gene is TRBV9, the J gene TRBJ2-2, with 13 bases lining up with TRBD2. Here the sequenced sample was peripheral blood, taken in the first trimester of pregnancy. The CDR3, as DNA: TGTGCCAGCAGCGTAGGGACTAGCGGGAGCCCCGGGGAGCTGTTTTTT. Protein sequence: CASSVGTSGSPGELFF.